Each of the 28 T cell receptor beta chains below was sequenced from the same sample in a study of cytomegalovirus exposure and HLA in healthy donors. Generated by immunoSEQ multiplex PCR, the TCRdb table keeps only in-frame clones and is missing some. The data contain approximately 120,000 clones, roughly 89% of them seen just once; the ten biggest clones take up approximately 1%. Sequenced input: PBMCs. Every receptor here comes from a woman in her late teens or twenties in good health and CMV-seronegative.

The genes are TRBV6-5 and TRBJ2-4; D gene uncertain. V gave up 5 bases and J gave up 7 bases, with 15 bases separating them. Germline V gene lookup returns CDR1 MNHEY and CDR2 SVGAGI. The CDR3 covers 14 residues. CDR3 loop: CASSPDFVGNIQYF. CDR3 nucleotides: TGTGCCAGCAGTCCCGACTTCGTCGGGAACATTCAGTACTTC.

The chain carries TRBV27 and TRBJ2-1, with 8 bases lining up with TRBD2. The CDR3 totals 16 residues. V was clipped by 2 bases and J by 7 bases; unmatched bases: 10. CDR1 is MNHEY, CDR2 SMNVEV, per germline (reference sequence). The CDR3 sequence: CASSLDLAGAWNEQFF. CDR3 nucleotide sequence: TGTGCCAGCAGTTTAGATCTAGCGGGTGCTTGGAATGAGCAGTTCTTC.

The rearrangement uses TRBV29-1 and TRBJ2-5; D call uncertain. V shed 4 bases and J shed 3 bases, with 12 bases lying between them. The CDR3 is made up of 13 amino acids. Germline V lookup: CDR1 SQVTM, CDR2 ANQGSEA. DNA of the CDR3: TGCAGCGTTGGCCACAGCATAGAAGAGACCCAGTACTTC. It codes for CSVGHSIEETQYF.

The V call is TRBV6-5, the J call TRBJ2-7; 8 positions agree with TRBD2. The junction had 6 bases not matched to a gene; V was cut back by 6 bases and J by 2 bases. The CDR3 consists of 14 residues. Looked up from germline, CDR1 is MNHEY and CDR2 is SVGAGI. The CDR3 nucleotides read TGTGCCAGCAGCCGAGCGGGGGCTACCTACGAGCAGTACGTC. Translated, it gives CASSRAGATYEQYV.

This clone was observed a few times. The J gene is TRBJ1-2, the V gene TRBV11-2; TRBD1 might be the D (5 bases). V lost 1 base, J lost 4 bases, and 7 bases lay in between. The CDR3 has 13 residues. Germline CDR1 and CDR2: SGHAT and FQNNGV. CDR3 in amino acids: CASSLGTTYGYTF. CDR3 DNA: TGTGCCAGCAGCTTAGGGACAACCTATGGCTACACCTTC. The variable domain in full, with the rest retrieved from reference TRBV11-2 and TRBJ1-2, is EAGVAQSPRYKIIEKRQSVAFWCNPISGHATLYWYQQILGQGPKLLIQFQNNGVVDDSQLPKDRFSAERLKGVDSTLKIQPAKLEDSAVYLCASSLGTTYGYTFGSGTRLTVV.

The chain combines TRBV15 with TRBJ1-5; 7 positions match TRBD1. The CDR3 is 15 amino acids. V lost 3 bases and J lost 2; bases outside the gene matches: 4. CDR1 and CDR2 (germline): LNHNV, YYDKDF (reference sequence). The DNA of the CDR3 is TGTGCCACCAGCAGGAGACAGGGCGGCAATCAGCCCCAGCATTTT. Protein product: CATSRRQGGNQPQHF. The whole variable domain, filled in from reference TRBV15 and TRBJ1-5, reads DAMVIQNPRYQVTQFGKPVTLSCSQTLNHNVMYWYQQKSSQAPKLLFHYYDKDFNNEADTPDNFQSRRPNTSFCFLDIRSPGLGDTAMYLCATSRRQGGNQPQHFGDGTRLSIL.

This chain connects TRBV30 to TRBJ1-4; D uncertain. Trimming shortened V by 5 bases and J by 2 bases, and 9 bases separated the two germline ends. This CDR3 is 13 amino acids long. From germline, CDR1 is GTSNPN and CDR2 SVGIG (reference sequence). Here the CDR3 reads CAWFQKTNEKLFF. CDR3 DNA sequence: TGTGCCTGGTTTCAGAAGACTAATGAAAAACTGTTTTTT.

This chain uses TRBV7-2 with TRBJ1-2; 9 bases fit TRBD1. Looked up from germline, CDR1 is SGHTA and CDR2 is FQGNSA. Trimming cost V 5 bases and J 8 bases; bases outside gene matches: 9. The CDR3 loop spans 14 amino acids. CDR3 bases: TGTGCCAGCAGCCAGGACAGGGGATGGGAGGGCTACACCTTC. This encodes CASSQDRGWEGYTF.

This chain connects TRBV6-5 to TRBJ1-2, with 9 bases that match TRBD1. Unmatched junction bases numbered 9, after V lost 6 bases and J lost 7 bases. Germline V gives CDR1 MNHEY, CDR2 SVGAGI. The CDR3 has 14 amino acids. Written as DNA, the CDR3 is TGTGCCAGCAGCTCCGGGACAGGGTCGGCTGGCTACACCTTC. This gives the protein CASSSGTGSAGYTF.

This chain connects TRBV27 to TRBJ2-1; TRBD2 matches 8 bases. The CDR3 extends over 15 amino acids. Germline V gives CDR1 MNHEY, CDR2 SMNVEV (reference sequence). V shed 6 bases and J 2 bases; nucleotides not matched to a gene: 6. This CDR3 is CASSLSGITYNEQFF. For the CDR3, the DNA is TGTGCCAGCAGCCTTAGCGGGATTACCTACAATGAGCAGTTCTTC.

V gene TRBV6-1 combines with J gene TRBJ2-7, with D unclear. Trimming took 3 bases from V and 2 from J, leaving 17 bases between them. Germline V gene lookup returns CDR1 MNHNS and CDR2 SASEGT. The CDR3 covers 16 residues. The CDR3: CASSENDIKFAYEQYV. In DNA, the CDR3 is TGTGCCAGCAGTGAGAATGACATTAAGTTTGCCTACGAGCAGTACGTC.

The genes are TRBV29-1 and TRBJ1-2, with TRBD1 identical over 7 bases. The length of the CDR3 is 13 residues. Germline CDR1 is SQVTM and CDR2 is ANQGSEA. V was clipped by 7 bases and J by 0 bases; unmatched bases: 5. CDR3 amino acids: CSANRGANYGYTF. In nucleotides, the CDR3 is TGCAGCGCGAACAGGGGAGCTAACTATGGCTACACCTTC.

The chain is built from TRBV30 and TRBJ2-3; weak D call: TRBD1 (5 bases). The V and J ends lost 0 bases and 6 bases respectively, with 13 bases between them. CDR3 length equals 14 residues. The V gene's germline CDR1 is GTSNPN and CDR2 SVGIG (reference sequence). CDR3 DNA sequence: TGTGCCTGGAGTGTAGGTGGGGCGTGGGATACGCAGTATTTT. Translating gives CAWSVGGAWDTQYF.

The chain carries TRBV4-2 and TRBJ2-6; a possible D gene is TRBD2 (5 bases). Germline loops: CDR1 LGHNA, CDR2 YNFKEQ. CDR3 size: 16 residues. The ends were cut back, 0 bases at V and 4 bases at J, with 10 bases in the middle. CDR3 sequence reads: CASSQDSGNGANVLTF. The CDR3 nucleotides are TGTGCCAGCAGCCAAGATTCGGGGAACGGGGCCAACGTCCTGACTTTC.

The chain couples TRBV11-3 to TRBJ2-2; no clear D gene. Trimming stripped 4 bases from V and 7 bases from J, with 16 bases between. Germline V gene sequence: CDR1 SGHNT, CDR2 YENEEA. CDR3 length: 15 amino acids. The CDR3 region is CASSSPGSPNGELFF. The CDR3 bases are TGTGCCAGCAGCTCCCCGGGTTCTCCCAACGGGGAGCTGTTTTTT.

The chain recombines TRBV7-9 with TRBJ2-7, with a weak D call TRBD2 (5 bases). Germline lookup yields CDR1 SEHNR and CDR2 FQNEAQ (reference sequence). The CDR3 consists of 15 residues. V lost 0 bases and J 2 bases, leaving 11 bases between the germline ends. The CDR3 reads CASSLASGATYEQYF. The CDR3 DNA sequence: TGTGCCAGCAGCTTAGCGAGCGGAGCAACCTACGAGCAGTACTTC.

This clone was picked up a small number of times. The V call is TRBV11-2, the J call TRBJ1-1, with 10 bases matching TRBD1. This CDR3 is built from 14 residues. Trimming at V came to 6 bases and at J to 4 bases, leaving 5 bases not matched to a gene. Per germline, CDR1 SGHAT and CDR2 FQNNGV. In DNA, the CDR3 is TGTGCCAGCAGTCCGGGACAGGGGTTCACTGAAGCTTTCTTT. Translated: CASSPGQGFTEAFF.

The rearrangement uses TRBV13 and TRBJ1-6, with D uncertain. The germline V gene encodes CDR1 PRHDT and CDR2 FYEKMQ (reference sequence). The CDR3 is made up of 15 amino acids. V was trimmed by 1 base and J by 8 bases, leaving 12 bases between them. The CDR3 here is CASSLASGQDSPLHF. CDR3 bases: TGTGCCAGCAGCTTAGCTAGCGGCCAGGATTCACCCCTCCACTTT.

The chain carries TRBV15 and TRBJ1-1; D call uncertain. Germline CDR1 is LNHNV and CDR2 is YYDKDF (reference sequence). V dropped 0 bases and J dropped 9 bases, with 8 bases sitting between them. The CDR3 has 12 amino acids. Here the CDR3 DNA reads TGTGCCACCAGCAGAGATACCGAGAAAGCTTTCTTT. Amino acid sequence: CATSRDTEKAFF.

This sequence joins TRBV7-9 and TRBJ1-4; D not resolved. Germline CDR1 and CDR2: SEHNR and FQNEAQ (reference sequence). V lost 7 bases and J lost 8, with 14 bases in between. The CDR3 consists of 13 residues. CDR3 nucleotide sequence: TGTGCCAGCACCCTTAGTGGAGGGGAAAAACTGTTTTTT. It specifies CASTLSGGEKLFF.

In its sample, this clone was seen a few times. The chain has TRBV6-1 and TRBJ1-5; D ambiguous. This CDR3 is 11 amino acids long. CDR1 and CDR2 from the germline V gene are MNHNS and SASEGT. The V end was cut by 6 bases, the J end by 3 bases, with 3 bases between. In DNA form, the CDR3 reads TGTGCCAGCAGCTCCAATCAGCCCCAGCATTTT. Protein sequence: CASSSNQPQHF.

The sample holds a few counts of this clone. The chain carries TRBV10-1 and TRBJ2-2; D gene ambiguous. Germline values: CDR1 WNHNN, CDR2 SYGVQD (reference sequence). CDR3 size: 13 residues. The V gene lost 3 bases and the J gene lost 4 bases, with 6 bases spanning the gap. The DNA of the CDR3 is TGCGCCAGCAGTGAACAGTCCACCGGGGAGCTGTTTTTT. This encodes CASSEQSTGELFF.

The CDR3: CASSVAATSVYEQYF. The CDR3 DNA reads TGTGCCAGCAGTGTGGCGGCCACTAGCGTATACGAGCAGTACTTC. J is TRBJ2-7 and V is TRBV6-1; the match to TRBD2 covers 7 bases. Trimming cost V 4 bases and J 4 bases; bases outside gene matches: 10. Germline V CDR1 and CDR2: MNHNS, SASEGT. The CDR3 has 15 residues.

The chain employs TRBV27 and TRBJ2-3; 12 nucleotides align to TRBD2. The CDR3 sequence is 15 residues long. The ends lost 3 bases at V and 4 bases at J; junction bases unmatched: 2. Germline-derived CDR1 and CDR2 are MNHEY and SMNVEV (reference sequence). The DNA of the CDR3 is TGTGCCAGCAGTTTGCCTAGCGGGGGGGCAGATACGCAGTATTTT. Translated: CASSLPSGGADTQYF.

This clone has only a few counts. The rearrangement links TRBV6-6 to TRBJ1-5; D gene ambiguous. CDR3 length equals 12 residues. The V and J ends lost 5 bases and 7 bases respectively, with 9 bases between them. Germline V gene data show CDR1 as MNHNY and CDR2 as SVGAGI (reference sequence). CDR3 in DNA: TGTGCCAGCAGTATCGGTTCCCAGCCCCAGCATTTT. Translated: CASSIGSQPQHF.

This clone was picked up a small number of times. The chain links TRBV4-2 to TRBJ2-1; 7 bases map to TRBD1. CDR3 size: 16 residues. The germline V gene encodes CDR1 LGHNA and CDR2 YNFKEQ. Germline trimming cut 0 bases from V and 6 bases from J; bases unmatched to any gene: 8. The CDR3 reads CASSQDAGGAVNEQFF. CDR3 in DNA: TGTGCCAGCAGCCAAGATGCAGGGGGTGCAGTCAATGAGCAGTTCTTC.

The CDR3 nucleotides read TGTGCCAGCAGCGGACAGGGGTTTAATGGCTACACCTTC. This sequence encodes CASSGQGFNGYTF. The chain recombines TRBV6-6 with TRBJ1-2; 9 nucleotides match TRBD1. The trim removed 6 bases at V and 6 bases at J, leaving 5 bases unmatched. The CDR3 is made up of 13 amino acids. CDR1 is MNHNY, CDR2 SVGAGI, per germline (reference sequence).

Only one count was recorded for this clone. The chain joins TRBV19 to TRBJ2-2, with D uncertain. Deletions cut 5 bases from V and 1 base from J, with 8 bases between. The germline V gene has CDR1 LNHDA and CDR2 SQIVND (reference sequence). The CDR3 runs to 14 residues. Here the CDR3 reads CASSPQENTGELFF. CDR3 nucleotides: TGTGCCAGTAGTCCCCAGGAGAACACCGGGGAGCTGTTTTTT.